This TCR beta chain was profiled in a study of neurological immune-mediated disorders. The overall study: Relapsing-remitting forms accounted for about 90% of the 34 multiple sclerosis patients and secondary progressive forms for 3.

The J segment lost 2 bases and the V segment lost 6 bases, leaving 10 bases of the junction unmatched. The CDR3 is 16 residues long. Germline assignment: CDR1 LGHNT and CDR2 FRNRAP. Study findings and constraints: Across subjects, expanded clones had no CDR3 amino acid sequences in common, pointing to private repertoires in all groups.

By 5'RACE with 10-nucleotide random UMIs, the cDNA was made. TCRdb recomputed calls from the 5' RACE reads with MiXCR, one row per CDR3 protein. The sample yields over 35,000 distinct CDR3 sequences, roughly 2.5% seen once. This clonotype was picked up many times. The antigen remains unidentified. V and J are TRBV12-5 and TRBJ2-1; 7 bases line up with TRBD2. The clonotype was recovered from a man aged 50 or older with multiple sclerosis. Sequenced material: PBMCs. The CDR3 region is CASGPSLAGAYNEQFF. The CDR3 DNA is TGTGCTAGTGGCCCCTCCCTGGCGGGGGCCTACAATGAGCAGTTCTTC.